The TCR beta chain under discussion was sequenced for a study of blood T cell repertoires in COVID-19. About the research overall: Researchers got acute and convalescent COVID-19 samples from the United States, Italy and Spain. PBMCs, B-cell-depleted T cells, or T cells provided the cDNA or gDNA that made up the material.

Authors' data handling: Amplification with reference gene primers provided the estimates of nucleated cell counts. Generated by immunoSEQ multiplex PCR, the TCRdb table keeps only in-frame clones and is missing some. Clone size and the V and J calls come from that table; the DNA yielded D and trimming. The sample lists roughly 82,000 clones, 82% occurring once. The CDR3 length is 14 residues. Germline V gene sequence: CDR1 ENHRY, CDR2 SYGVKD. V shed 9 bases and J shed 0 bases, with 14 bases lying between them. The clonotype originates from a man aged 60 to 69 with acute or convalescent COVID-19. The rearrangement links TRBV10-3 to TRBJ1-1, with D possibly TRBD1 on 5 matching bases. Sequencing was performed on peripheral blood. CDR3 in amino acids: CAIWGGTMNTEAFF. The CDR3 DNA reads TGTGCCATTTGGGGGGGGACTATGAACACTGAAGCTTTCTTT.